These 19 T cell receptor beta chains originate from one sample sequenced in a study of cytomegalovirus exposure and HLA in healthy donors. PCR employed 60 Vbeta and 13 Jbeta primers. Produced via immunoSEQ multiplex PCR; TCRdb's table is partial and in-frame only. This table holds some 80,000 clones. The source material was PBMCs. The receptors were gathered from a man aged 50 to 60 in good health and CMV-seropositive.

The chain couples TRBV4-1 to TRBJ1-1; D uncertain. The V and J ends lost 4 bases and 1 base respectively, with 7 bases between them. The CDR3 is 13 residues long. Germline V CDR1 and CDR2: MGHRA, YSYEKL. CDR3 DNA sequence: TGCGCCAGCAGCCGACAACCGAACACTGAAGCTTTCTTT. Translating it yields CASSRQPNTEAFF.

As regards this clone: One end of the junction does not line up with germline, which may come from a read error. V usage is TRBV9 and J usage is TRBJ1-6; D remains ambiguous. CDR3 length equals 15 residues. CDR1 is SGDLS, CDR2 YYNGEE, per germline. CDR3 residues: CASSVAAGGFSPPHF. The CDR3 nucleotides are TGTGCCAGCAGCGTAGCTGCGGGCGGTTTTTCACCCCCCCACTTT.

The chain is built from TRBV6-1 and TRBJ2-2, with D possibly matching TRBD2 (6 bases). Germline V CDR1 and CDR2: MNHNS, SASEGT. This CDR3 is 17 amino acids long. The V end lost 2 bases, the J end lost 1 base, and 14 bases lay between the germline ends. The CDR3 here is CASSENRLSGNTGELFF. The CDR3 DNA follows: TGTGCCAGCAGTGAAAATCGGCTTAGCGGGAACACCGGGGAGCTGTTTTTT.

CDR3 nucleotide sequence: TGCGCCAGCAGCCTGGGACTCCCGGAGGGTTCAGATACGCAGTATTTT. Encoded protein: CASSLGLPEGSDTQYF. The chain recombines TRBV4-1 with TRBJ2-3; D is possibly TRBD2 (6 bases). Between the trimmed V and J ends, which lost 4 bases and 4 bases, there was a span of 18 bases. The CDR3 runs 16 residues. Germline CDR1 reads MGHRA; CDR2 reads YSYEKL.

This sequence joins TRBV6-1 and TRBJ2-2, with a possible D match to TRBD1 (6 bases). The CDR3 totals 15 residues. Germline lookup yields CDR1 MNHNS and CDR2 SASEGT. Deletions cut 6 bases from V and 7 bases from J, with 18 bases between. CDR3 residues: CASSERGSGLGELFF. The CDR3, as DNA: TGTGCCAGCAGCGAAAGGGGGTCCGGCCTCGGGGAGCTGTTTTTT.

This chain connects TRBV10-1 to TRBJ1-4; unclear D gene. V lost 6 bases to trimming and J lost 7 bases, with 9 bases between them. CDR3 size: 12 residues. CDR1 and CDR2 from the germline V gene are WNHNN and SYGVQD (reference sequence). CDR3 nucleotide sequence: TGCGCCAGCAGGCTCAGATCTGAAAAACTGTTTTTT. This sequence encodes CASRLRSEKLFF.

The CDR3 nucleotides are TGTGCCAGCAGCCCCCGGACAGGGGACTCCTACAATGAGCAGTTCTTC. Amino acids: CASSPRTGDSYNEQFF. The chain is built from TRBV7-7 and TRBJ2-1, with 9 bases lining up with TRBD1. V lost 5 bases and J lost 0; bases outside the gene matches: 5. There are 16 residues in the CDR3. Per germline, CDR1 SSHAT and CDR2 FNYEAQ (reference sequence). The full variable domain, completed using reference TRBV7-7 and TRBJ2-1, is GAGVSQSPRYKVTKRGQDVTLRCDPISSHATLYWYQQALGQGPEFLTYFNYEAQPDKSGLPSDRFSAERPEGSISTLTIQRTEQRDSAMYRCASSPRTGDSYNEQFFGPGTRLTVL.

V and J are TRBV7-2 and TRBJ2-3; TRBD1 might be the D (6 bases). CDR1 and CDR2 from the germline V gene are SGHTA and FQGNSA. V dropped 5 bases and J dropped 7 bases, with 7 bases sitting between them. The CDR3 spans 11 residues. CDR3 protein: CASSDRYTQYF. Written as DNA, the CDR3 is TGTGCCAGCAGCGACAGGTATACGCAGTATTTT.

The chain employs TRBV10-3 and TRBJ1-5, with 7 nucleotides matching TRBD1. CDR3 length: 15 residues. The V segment lost 1 base and the J segment 3 bases; nucleotides outside the gene matches: 3. CDR1 is ENHRY, CDR2 SYGVKD, per germline. The CDR3 protein is CAISELDRLNQPQHF. The CDR3 coding sequence is TGTGCCATCAGTGAGTTGGACAGGCTCAATCAGCCCCAGCATTTT.

This chain uses TRBV6-1 with TRBJ2-1; 10 bases map to TRBD2. From germline, CDR1 is MNHNS and CDR2 SASEGT. The CDR3 covers 14 residues. The trim removed 6 bases at V and 9 bases at J, leaving 8 bases unmatched. CDR3 residues: CASSTSGGAGEQFF. CDR3 in DNA: TGTGCCAGCAGCACCAGCGGGGGGGCGGGTGAGCAGTTCTTC.

The rearrangement links TRBV4-1 to TRBJ2-7, with D unclear. The CDR3 runs 13 residues. Trimming took off 2 bases at V and 6 bases at J, with 11 bases between the two ends. Germline-derived CDR1 and CDR2 are MGHRA and YSYEKL. For the CDR3, the DNA is TGCGCCAGCAGCCAAAGTGATTGGGGCGAGCAGTACGTC. Encoded protein: CASSQSDWGEQYV.

The CDR3 loop reads CASSSYLTGEQFF. The CDR3 DNA reads as TGTGCCAGCAGCTCCTATTTAACGGGGGAGCAGTTCTTC. The chain carries TRBV7-3 and TRBJ2-1; tentative D call: TRBD2 (5 bases). CDR3 length equals 13 residues. The germline V and J ends were trimmed by 4 bases and 10 bases, with 14 bases remaining between them. Germline V gives CDR1 SGHTA, CDR2 FQGTGA.

V usage is TRBV7-2 and J usage is TRBJ1-1, with 9 bases fitting TRBD1. Per the germline V gene, CDR1 is SGHTA and CDR2 is FQGNSA. The CDR3 runs to 14 residues. The ends lost 3 bases at V and 7 bases at J; junction bases unmatched: 6. This CDR3 reads CASSFRTGEVEAFF. The CDR3 nucleotides read TGTGCCAGCAGCTTCAGGACAGGGGAGGTTGAAGCTTTCTTT.

This chain links TRBV5-1 with TRBJ1-2; no definite D call. The CDR3 has 13 amino acids. The ends were cut back, 5 bases at V and 4 bases at J, with 12 bases in the middle. Germline CDR1 SGHRS, CDR2 YFSETQ. The CDR3: CASSLEGIYGYTF. The DNA of the CDR3 is TGCGCCAGCAGTCTTGAGGGTATCTATGGCTACACCTTC.

V usage is TRBV27 and J usage is TRBJ2-7, with D unclear. CDR3 length: 15 amino acids. V was cut by 2 bases and J by 0 bases, with 11 bases left in between. CDR1 is MNHEY, CDR2 SMNVEV, per germline (reference sequence). CDR3 nucleotides: TGTGCCAGCAGTTTACTCCGCGGTAGCTCCTACGAGCAGTACTTC. It is translated as CASSLLRGSSYEQYF.

V usage is TRBV15 and J usage is TRBJ2-3, with 7 bases that match TRBD2. J was trimmed by 1 base and V by 3 bases; bases with no gene match: 13. The length of the CDR3 is 18 residues. From germline, CDR1 is LNHNV and CDR2 YYDKDF (reference sequence). CDR3 residues: CATSSERAAGVRTDTQYF. DNA of the CDR3: TGTGCCACCAGCAGCGAGAGGGCGGCGGGGGTCCGCACAGATACGCAGTATTTT.

This chain links TRBV5-1 with TRBJ1-6; 10 bases are shared with TRBD1. The length of the CDR3 is 15 residues. CDR1 SGHRS and CDR2 YFSETQ come from the germline V gene. With 5 bases clipped from V and 10 bases from J, the junction kept 9 bases outside the gene matches. The CDR3 nucleotides read TGCGCCAGCAGTTTAGGACAGGGGGTGCACTCACCCCTCCACTTT. It specifies CASSLGQGVHSPLHF.

The chain couples TRBV19 to TRBJ2-2; D is ambiguous. CDR1 is LNHDA, CDR2 SQIVND, per germline (reference sequence). V was pared by 7 bases and J by 7 bases, with 13 bases between. The CDR3 is 13 amino acids. The CDR3 spells CASNLYPNGELFF. The CDR3 DNA reads TGTGCCAGTAACCTCTACCCGAACGGGGAGCTGTTTTTT.

This chain connects TRBV19 to TRBJ2-7; 8 nucleotides align to TRBD1. The CDR3 totals 15 residues. Germline loops: CDR1 LNHDA, CDR2 SQIVND (reference sequence). Losses at the gene ends were 3 bases for V and 0 bases for J; bases not matched to a gene: 4. This CDR3 is CASSIEGQGSYEQYF. In DNA form, the CDR3 reads TGTGCCAGTAGTATTGAAGGACAGGGCTCCTACGAGCAGTACTTC. Variable domain in full (rest from reference TRBV19 and TRBJ2-7): DGGITQSPKYLFRKEGQNVTLSCEQNLNHDAMYWYRQDPGQGLRLIYYSQIVNDFQKGDIAEGYSVSREKKESFPLTVTSAQKNPTAFYLCASSIEGQGSYEQYFGPGTRLTVT.